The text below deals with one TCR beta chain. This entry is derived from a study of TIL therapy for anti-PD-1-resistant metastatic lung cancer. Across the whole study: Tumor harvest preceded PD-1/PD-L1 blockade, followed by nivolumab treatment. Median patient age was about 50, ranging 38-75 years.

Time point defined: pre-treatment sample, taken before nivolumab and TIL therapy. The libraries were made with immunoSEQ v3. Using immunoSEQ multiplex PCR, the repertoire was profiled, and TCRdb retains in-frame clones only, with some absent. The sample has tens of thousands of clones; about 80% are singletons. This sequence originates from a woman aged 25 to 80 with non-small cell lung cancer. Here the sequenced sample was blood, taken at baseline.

The CDR3 is CASRNGQSSYNEQFF. CDR3 sequence (DNA): TGTGCCAGCAGGAACGGACAAAGCTCCTACAATGAGCAGTTCTTC. The rearrangement links TRBV27 to TRBJ2-1; D may be TRBD1 (5 bases). Trimming took off 6 bases at V and 0 bases at J, with 12 bases between the two ends. The CDR3 runs to 15 residues. CDR1 MNHEY and CDR2 SMNVEV come from the germline V gene (reference sequence).